These 29 T cell receptor beta chains were all obtained from the same sample, sequenced in a study of shared clonotypes between healthy human individuals. Here immunoSEQ multiplex PCR was the method, and the copy in TCRdb shows in-frame clones only, minus some. The data contain about 470,000 clones, more than 75% of them seen just once; the ten biggest clones take up roughly an eighth. Material for sequencing was PBMCs. These receptors were obtained from a woman aged 40 to 49 in good health. Some clones in this sample may be carry-over from other donors' samples.

The chain uses TRBV28 and TRBJ1-6; the D is unclear. The CDR3 contains 16 residues. V was cut by 5 bases and J by 10 bases, with 21 bases left in between. Looked up from germline, CDR1 is MDHEN and CDR2 is SYDVKM. The CDR3 DNA reads as TGTGCCAGCAGTACCCCCCCTGGGCGACATGTATCACCCCTCCACTTT. Protein product: CASSTPPGRHVSPLHF.

The chain uses TRBV2 and TRBJ2-7, with D perhaps matching TRBD2 (6 bases). The CDR3 contains 11 residues. Per the germline V gene, CDR1 is SNHLY and CDR2 is FYNNEI. V lost 6 bases and J lost 7, with 10 bases in between. The CDR3 protein is CASRQEGEQYF. The CDR3 DNA reads TGTGCCAGCAGGCAGGAGGGTGAGCAGTACTTC.

This clone showed up many times. This chain connects TRBV2 to TRBJ2-2, with TRBD2 matching over 7 bases. V lost 6 bases, J lost 4 bases, and 8 bases stayed unmatched. Germline lookup yields CDR1 SNHLY and CDR2 FYNNEI. The CDR3 loop spans 15 amino acids. DNA for the CDR3: TGTGCCAGCAGAATCCAGGGAGGGATCACCGGGGAGCTGTTTTTT. Translation gives CASRIQGGITGELFF.

V and J are TRBV6-1 and TRBJ2-1; no definite D call. Trimming cost V 0 bases and J 9 bases, with 12 bases left between them. Germline V gives CDR1 MNHNS, CDR2 SASEGT. The CDR3 length is 14 residues. The chain's CDR3 is CASSEARGFGEQFF. The CDR3 nucleotides are TGTGCCAGCAGTGAAGCTAGAGGATTCGGTGAGCAGTTCTTC.

This chain joins TRBV14 and TRBJ2-5, with 8 bases lining up with TRBD1. The J segment lost 3 bases and the V segment lost 2 bases, leaving 8 bases of the junction unmatched. This CDR3 region has 16 residues. CDR1 and CDR2 from the germline V gene are SGHDN and FVKESK. The CDR3 protein is CASSQYRGSTEETQYF. CDR3 DNA: TGTGCCAGCAGCCAATACAGGGGGAGTACGGAAGAGACCCAGTACTTC. The variable domain in full, with the rest retrieved from reference TRBV14 and TRBJ2-5, is EAGVTQFPSHSVIEKGQTVTLRCDPISGHDNLYWYRRVMGKEIKFLLHFVKESKQDESGMPNNRFLAERTGGTYSTLKVQPAELEDSGVYFCASSQYRGSTEETQYFGPGTRLLVL.

The chain recombines TRBV7-9 with TRBJ1-3; unclear D gene. The CDR3 consists of 14 residues. Between the trimmed V and J ends, which lost 2 bases and 8 bases, there was a span of 13 bases. Germline values: CDR1 SEHNR, CDR2 FQNEAQ (reference sequence). DNA of the CDR3: TGTGCCAGCAGCTTATCGGTCGGGCTGGACACCATATATTTT. Residues: CASSLSVGLDTIYF.

This rearrangement joins TRBV11-1 to TRBJ2-3, with D unresolved. This CDR3 has 14 amino acids. Germline CDR1 SGHAT, CDR2 FQDESV (reference sequence). V shed 4 bases and J shed 0 bases, with 8 bases lying between them. CDR3 bases: TGTGCCAGCAGCTCTGGACCCAGCACAGATACGCAGTATTTT. This codes for CASSSGPSTDTQYF.

This clone came up once. The rearrangement links TRBV28 to TRBJ2-7; D is perhaps TRBD1 (6 bases). Per the germline V gene, CDR1 is MDHEN and CDR2 is SYDVKM. V gave up 1 base and J gave up 0 bases, with 10 bases separating them. The CDR3 length is 15 residues. This CDR3 reads CASSLYRESSYEQYF. DNA for the CDR3: TGTGCCAGCAGTTTATACAGGGAGAGCTCCTACGAGCAGTACTTC.

This chain links TRBV27 with TRBJ2-3, with 11 bases that match TRBD2. Germline V lookup: CDR1 MNHEY, CDR2 SMNVEV (reference sequence). The CDR3 runs 17 residues. With 5 bases clipped from V and 1 base from J, the junction kept 8 bases outside the gene matches. The DNA for the CDR3 is TGTGCCAGCAGTCAATTACTAGCGGGAGTGGGCACAGATACGCAGTATTTT. Protein: CASSQLLAGVGTDTQYF.

This clone was seen a single time. The chain is built from TRBV27 and TRBJ2-2; D gene unclear. The V and J ends lost 6 bases and 6 bases respectively, with 14 bases between them. Germline V CDR1 and CDR2: MNHEY, SMNVEV (reference sequence). The CDR3 has 14 amino acids. As DNA, the CDR3 is TGTGCCAGCAGCGCCCTCGTTCCGGCCGGGGAGCTGTTTTTT. Translation gives CASSALVPAGELFF.

This clone was observed a single time. The rearrangement joins TRBV27 to TRBJ2-3, with 10 bases identical to TRBD2. Trimming took 5 bases from V and 2 from J; bases not matched to a gene: 4. Germline CDR1 is MNHEY and CDR2 is SMNVEV (reference sequence). The CDR3 length is 15 residues. The CDR3 here is CASSLAGDHTDTQYF. The DNA for the CDR3 is TGTGCCAGCAGTCTAGCGGGAGACCACACAGATACGCAGTATTTT.

In its sample, this clone was seen a few times. V gene TRBV27 combines with J gene TRBJ2-1; 10 bases map to TRBD2. CDR1 and CDR2 (germline): MNHEY, SMNVEV (reference sequence). With V trimmed by 0 bases and J by 4 bases, 6 bases remained unmatched. The CDR3 sequence is 17 residues long. The CDR3 DNA reads TGTGCCAGCAGTTTATCGCTTTCGGGACTAGCGTACAATGAGCAGTTCTTC. Its protein product is CASSLSLSGLAYNEQFF.

This chain joins TRBV5-1 and TRBJ1-2; D is possibly TRBD1 (6 bases). Germline V lookup: CDR1 SGHRS, CDR2 YFSETQ. Trimming removed 0 bases at V and 5 bases at J, with 14 bases between. CDR3 length equals 15 residues. CDR3 amino acids: CASSLDPGEGYGYTF. CDR3 nucleotides: TGCGCCAGCAGCTTGGATCCAGGGGAAGGGTATGGCTACACCTTC.

The J gene is TRBJ2-7, the V gene TRBV28; 8 bases are a match to TRBD1. The CDR3 consists of 14 residues. Germline V gives CDR1 MDHEN, CDR2 SYDVKM. The V gene end was trimmed by 6 bases and the J gene end by 1 base; junction bases not matched to a gene: 5. The CDR3 sequence: CASRLTGGSYEQYF. The CDR3 DNA is TGTGCCAGCAGATTAACAGGGGGTTCCTACGAGCAGTACTTC.

The gene calls are TRBV5-4 and TRBJ1-1; the D gene is possibly TRBD1 (6 bases). V was trimmed by 4 bases and J by 2 bases, leaving 15 bases between them. Looked up from germline, CDR1 is SGHNT and CDR2 is YYREEE (reference sequence). The CDR3 covers 15 residues. The CDR3 reads CASSPGTTLNTEAFF. The CDR3 bases are TGTGCCAGCAGCCCGGGGACAACTTTAAACACTGAAGCTTTCTTT.

This chain links TRBV4-2 with TRBJ2-2; 8 bases line up with TRBD1. Germline CDR1 reads LGHNA; CDR2 reads YNFKEQ. This CDR3 has 16 amino acids. With 3 bases clipped from V and 6 bases from J, the junction kept 9 bases outside the gene matches. In nucleotides, the CDR3 is TGTGCCAGCAGCCACTCTGACAGGGGCGGTGCCGGGGAGCTGTTTTTT. Its translation is CASSHSDRGGAGELFF.

V is TRBV28 and J is TRBJ2-5; the match to TRBD2 covers 12 bases. The CDR3 runs to 16 residues. Germline values: CDR1 MDHEN, CDR2 SYDVKM. Unmatched junction bases numbered 8, after V lost 4 bases and J lost 5 bases. CDR3: CASSSLAGGPPETQYF. The CDR3 DNA sequence: TGTGCCAGCAGTTCGCTAGCGGGAGGGCCTCCTGAGACCCAGTACTTC.

As for this clone: A read error may account for a junction end that differs from germline. J is TRBJ1-4 and V is TRBV11-2; 7 nucleotides match TRBD1. Germline loops: CDR1 SGHAT, CDR2 FQNNGV. This CDR3 has 15 residues. Here the CDR3 DNA reads TGTGCCAGCGGCTTAAACAGGGGCGCAAATGAAAAACTGTTTTTT. Protein product: CASGLNRGANEKLFF.

The chain is built from TRBV6-5 and TRBJ1-1; no clear D. Per germline, CDR1 MNHEY and CDR2 SVGAGI. V lost 4 bases and J 4 bases, leaving 10 bases between the germline ends. The CDR3 covers 13 residues. CDR3 sequence reads: CASSFREGTEAFF. The DNA of the CDR3 is TGTGCCAGCAGTTTCAGAGAGGGCACTGAAGCTTTCTTT.

This chain joins TRBV5-6 and TRBJ2-5; a weak D match, TRBD2 (7 bases). This CDR3 spans 16 amino acids. The germline V gene encodes CDR1 SGHDT and CDR2 YYEEEE. Trimming cost V 0 bases and J 4 bases, with 16 bases left between them. The CDR3 nucleotides are TGTGCCAGCAGCTTGGCTGGGGGGGGCGGAATAGAGACCCAGTACTTC. It translates to CASSLAGGGGIETQYF.

This rearrangement joins TRBV11-2 to TRBJ2-7; 7 positions agree with TRBD2. Germline CDR1 reads SGHAT; CDR2 reads FQNNGV. V shed 6 bases, J shed 0 bases, and the junction held 5 bases outside the gene matches. This CDR3 has 14 amino acids. For the CDR3, the DNA is TGTGCCAGCAGAACAGGCGGGGGCTCCTACGAGCAGTACTTC. It codes for CASRTGGGSYEQYF.

In this sample, this clone turned up many times. This chain joins TRBV27 and TRBJ2-7, with 8 bases aligning to TRBD2. Germline CDR1 reads MNHEY; CDR2 reads SMNVEV (reference sequence). The length of the CDR3 is 14 residues. The J segment lost 3 bases and the V segment lost 6 bases, leaving 7 bases of the junction unmatched. The CDR3 sequence: CASRATSEYYEQYF. The DNA for the CDR3 is TGTGCCAGCAGAGCGACTAGCGAGTACTACGAGCAGTACTTC.

The chain links TRBV28 to TRBJ2-7; perhaps D is TRBD1 or TRBD2 (5 bases each). CDR1 is MDHEN, CDR2 SYDVKM, per germline. V was trimmed by 4 bases and J by 7 bases, leaving 20 bases between them. There are 15 residues in the CDR3. The CDR3 here is CASSSGGTPLAEQYF. CDR3 sequence (DNA): TGTGCCAGCAGTTCGGGTGGGACCCCTCTCGCGGAGCAGTACTTC.

The chain joins TRBV6-1 to TRBJ2-7; TRBD2 is a possible D gene (5 bases). Germline V gene lookup returns CDR1 MNHNS and CDR2 SASEGT. V lost 7 bases and J lost 6, with 19 bases in between. The CDR3 is 14 residues long. CDR3 loop: CASTRAGEYGEQYF. For the CDR3, the DNA is TGTGCCAGCACCCGGGCCGGGGAGTACGGCGAGCAGTACTTC.

Only one count was recorded for this clone. The chain uses TRBV18 and TRBJ2-5; D is perhaps TRBD2 (5 bases). V lost 4 bases and J 0 bases, leaving 6 bases between the germline ends. There are 13 residues in the CDR3. CDR1 is KGHSH, CDR2 LQKENI, per germline. CDR3 amino acids: CASSRGNQETQYF. The CDR3 nucleotides read TGTGCCAGCTCACGAGGGAACCAAGAGACCCAGTACTTC.

CDR3 loop: CASSSAGGLNQPQHF. DNA of the CDR3: TGTGCCAGCAGTTCCGCGGGGGGGCTCAATCAGCCCCAGCATTTT. The chain employs TRBV6-5 and TRBJ1-5; D might be TRBD1 (6 bases). Germline CDR1 is MNHEY and CDR2 is SVGAGI. CDR3 length: 15 amino acids. V was shortened by 4 bases and J by 3 bases, with 13 bases between the two germline ends.

The chain employs TRBV14 and TRBJ2-6, with 10 nucleotides matching TRBD1. The germline gives CDR1 SGHDN, CDR2 FVKESK. CDR3 length: 20 amino acids. With 5 bases clipped from V and 0 bases from J, the junction kept 13 bases outside the gene matches. The CDR3 loop is CASSSLIGTGDFSGANVLTF. The CDR3 DNA reads as TGTGCCAGCAGCTCACTAATAGGGACAGGGGATTTCTCTGGGGCCAACGTCCTGACTTTC.

This clone occurred a few times. This chain uses TRBV28 with TRBJ1-3; D call uncertain. Trimming removed 5 bases from V and 7 bases from J, with 6 bases in between. The CDR3 extends over 11 amino acids. Germline assignment: CDR1 MDHEN and CDR2 SYDVKM. CDR3 DNA: TGTGCCAGCAGTCTCGACAACACCATATATTTT. This encodes CASSLDNTIYF.

V and J are TRBV28 and TRBJ1-4; no definite D call. V was clipped by 6 bases and J by 7 bases, with 15 bases between them. The CDR3 covers 14 residues. Looked up from germline, CDR1 is MDHEN and CDR2 is SYDVKM. The CDR3 nucleotides read TGTGCCAGCAGATGGCCCGCTAATAGTGAAAAACTGTTTTTT. Translated: CASRWPANSEKLFF.